This TCR beta chain was profiled in a study of T cells in Graves' hyperthyroidism and ophthalmopathy. CDR1 is DFQATT, CDR2 SNEGSKA, per germline (reference sequence). The V segment lost 3 bases and the J segment 1 base; nucleotides outside the gene matches: 7. The CDR3 totals 16 residues. In this sample, this clonotype turned up many times. TCR beta CDR3 regions were amplified from RNA. Primed by the HTBI set, a first-round RT-PCR was run on the TCR CDR3. TCRdb reprocessed the multiplex PCR reads with MiXCR, giving one entry per CDR3 protein. The sample consists of approximately 380,000 distinct CDR3 sequences, approximately 18% of them appearing once.

The sequencing sample was made of blood. The sequence came from a man between 18 and 35 years old with Graves' ophthalmopathy. V gene TRBV20-1 combines with J gene TRBJ2-2, with 8 bases fitting TRBD2. The CDR3 here is CSASPGGAVNTGELFF. The CDR3 DNA follows: TGCAGTGCTAGTCCCGGGGGGGCGGTGAACACCGGGGAGCTGTTTTTT.